This T cell receptor (beta chain) was retrieved from a study of human T cells and chemical hapten exposure. Individual cDNA molecules each carried unique molecular identifiers attached by the library. Via MiXCR, TCRdb re-called the RACE reads, giving one row per CDR3 protein. The repertoire consists of about 80,000 distinct CDR3 sequences, with more than 8.5% occurring once and the leading ten covering approximately 2.5%. Sample time point: patch test 2, 6 weeks after DPC sensitization. The treatment: therapeutic diphenylcyclopropenone sensitization with weekly scalp DPC. Total RNA was isolated from unfractionated whole blood. Per the germline V gene, CDR1 is LNHNV and CDR2 is YYDKDF (reference sequence). The V and J ends lost 0 bases and 2 bases respectively, with 13 bases between them. The CDR3 runs to 16 residues.

This clonotype was obtained from a woman in her twenties or thirties with alopecia areata. Some clones in this sample may be carry-over from other donors' samples. Sequencing used whole blood, obtained in connection with sensitization to the hapten diphenylcyclopropenone (DPC). The V gene is TRBV15, the J gene TRBJ1-1; D unresolved. CDR3 DNA sequence: TGTGCCACCAGCAGAGATTTGGGTTCCGTAAACACTGAAGCTTTCTTT. Its translation: CATSRDLGSVNTEAFF.